The 18 T cell receptor beta chains listed next were all sequenced from one sample in a study of patients and donors after allogeneic stem cell transplantation (dated by TCRdb to the early 2020s). The library was produced with RT-PCR. TCRdb lists the instrument as NextSeq 550. TCRdb applied fastp at Q25 and MiXCR to the public reads, then kept only in-frame beta chains. All rows with the same CDR3 protein become a single entry with the most common DNA and genes. Here the sample has about a million distinct CDR3 sequences; over 15% occur a single time. Around 6% of the sample goes to the ten largest clones. Sequenced: blood, either unsorted or a sorted T cell fraction (not recorded which). These receptors all stem from a human donor who was either an allogeneic HSCT recipient or a stem cell or donor lymphocyte infusion donor (not recorded which). It is not recorded whose cells these are; they may come from a transplant donor.

J is TRBJ2-7 and V is TRBV5-1; 8 nucleotides agree with TRBD2. The CDR3 is 17 residues long. The trim removed 0 bases at V and 9 bases at J, leaving 17 bases unmatched. CDR1 and CDR2 (germline): SGHRS, YFSETQ. The CDR3 DNA reads as TGCGCCAGCAGCTTGGGGCAGGGCGCGTTAGCGGGACAAGTGCAGTACTTC. Encoded protein: CASSLGQGALAGQVQYF. The variable domain in full, with the rest retrieved from reference TRBV5-1 and TRBJ2-7, is KAGVTQTPRYLIKTRGQQVTLSCSPISGHRSVSWYQQTPGQGLQFLFEYFSETQRNKGNFPGRFSGRQFSNSRSEMNVSTLELGDSALYLCASSLGQGALAGQVQYFGPGTRLTVT.

The chain uses TRBV19 and TRBJ1-1; no clear D gene. V shed 6 bases and J shed 5 bases, with 19 bases lying between them. The V gene's germline CDR1 is LNHDA and CDR2 SQIVND (reference sequence). The CDR3 totals 15 residues. The CDR3 DNA reads as TGTGCCAGTAGCTATAAGCGCCCCCGAGAGACTGAAGCTTTCTTT. Translating it yields CASSYKRPRETEAFF.

The chain recombines TRBV21-1 with TRBJ2-7; no DNA check was done on the table's D call, TRBD1. TRBV21-1 is designated a pseudogene. The CDR3 sequence is 16 residues long. The CDR3 loop is CASSNFGQTKTYEQYF. The CDR3 DNA sequence: TGTGCCAGCAGCAACTTCGGACAGACAAAAACCTACGAGCAGTACTTC.

V gene TRBV7-6 combines with J gene TRBJ2-1; 7 positions agree with TRBD2. This CDR3 has 17 residues. Germline values: CDR1 SGHVS, CDR2 FNYEAQ. The J segment lost 10 bases and the V segment lost 5 bases, leaving 20 bases of the junction unmatched. CDR3 coding DNA: TGTGCCAGCAGCCCCTACCCAGTGAGCGGGATTGGGGGGGAGCAGTTCTTC. It codes for CASSPYPVSGIGGEQFF.

CDR3 amino acids: CATSDAGLAGANEQFF. The CDR3 DNA reads TGTGCCACCAGTGACGCCGGACTAGCCGGGGCCAATGAGCAGTTCTTC. The genes are TRBV24-1 and TRBJ2-1, with 8 bases that match TRBD2. The trim removed 4 bases at V and 6 bases at J, leaving 10 bases unmatched. The germline V gene encodes CDR1 KGHDR and CDR2 SFDVKD. The CDR3 sequence is 16 residues long.

The table lists this clonotype with a few counts. The chain couples TRBV7-8 to TRBJ2-2; no clear D. The CDR3 is 15 residues long. Trimming left V 5 bases short and J 1 base short, with 11 bases between. Germline V CDR1 and CDR2: SGHVS, FQNEAQ. CDR3 protein: CASSPSRWNTGELFF. For the CDR3, the DNA is TGTGCCAGCAGCCCCAGCAGGTGGAACACCGGGGAGCTGTTTTTT.

This clonotype has only a few counts. CDR3 sequence reads: CASSLGDGRAIAGAFF. CDR3 nucleotide sequence: TGCGCCAGCAGCTTGGGGGACGGCAGGGCCATTGCCGGAGCTTTCTTT. This chain connects TRBV5-1 to TRBJ1-1; D is perhaps TRBD1 (5 bases). The CDR3 is made up of 16 amino acids. The germline V gene has CDR1 SGHRS and CDR2 YFSETQ. V was trimmed by 0 bases and J by 10 bases, leaving 22 bases between them.

The rearrangement joins TRBV4-1 to TRBJ2-5, with 8 bases matching TRBD2. V shed 6 bases and J 2 bases; nucleotides not matched to a gene: 17. This CDR3 is 18 amino acids long. The V gene's germline CDR1 is MGHRA and CDR2 YSYEKL. CDR3 DNA: TGCGCCAGCAGAAAAGGACTAGCTATGGACCTATGGCAAGAGACCCAGTACTTC. It translates to CASRKGLAMDLWQETQYF.

This clonotype has only a few counts. The chain combines TRBV15 with TRBJ1-2; TRBD1 is a possible D gene (5 bases). Germline V gives CDR1 LNHNV, CDR2 YYDKDF (reference sequence). The CDR3 has 15 residues. The V end lost 0 bases, the J end lost 3 bases, and 11 bases lay between the germline ends. This CDR3 reads CATSRDRDGYYGYTF. CDR3 in DNA: TGTGCCACCAGCAGAGATCGGGACGGATACTATGGCTACACCTTC.

As regards this clonotype: The junction departs from germline at one end; a sequencing error may be responsible. This chain uses TRBV15 with TRBJ1-5; a possible D gene is TRBD1 (5 bases). CDR1 and CDR2 (germline): LNHNV, YYDKDF (reference sequence). CDR3 size: 17 residues. The CDR3 DNA is TGTGCCACCAGCAGAGATTGGAGGACACAGAGCAATCAGCCCCGGCATTTT. This translates into CATSRDWRTQSNQPRHF.

This clonotype came up a few times. This chain links TRBV5-1 with TRBJ2-5; 9 bases match TRBD2. The germline V gene has CDR1 SGHRS and CDR2 YFSETQ. The CDR3 length is 15 residues. V lost 5 bases, J lost 2 bases, and 7 bases stayed unmatched. DNA for the CDR3: TGCGCCAGCAGTGCTAGCGGGGAAAGGCAAGAGACCCAGTACTTC. This encodes CASSASGERQETQYF.

The rearrangement links TRBV18 to TRBJ2-7; D not certain. Germline CDR1 and CDR2: KGHSH and LQKENI. The germline V and J ends were trimmed by 3 bases and 5 bases, with 5 bases remaining between them. The CDR3 is made up of 11 amino acids. The CDR3 protein is CASSPKDEQYF. In DNA, the CDR3 is TGTGCCAGCTCACCCAAAGACGAGCAGTACTTC.

V and J are TRBV20-1 and TRBJ2-3; D possibly matches TRBD1 or TRBD2 (5 bases each). V gave up 2 bases and J gave up 3 bases, with 15 bases separating them. The CDR3 covers 15 residues. Germline V gives CDR1 DFQATT, CDR2 SNEGSKA (reference sequence). The CDR3 protein is CSARKGRERTDTQYF. CDR3 coding DNA: TGCAGTGCTAGAAAGGGGAGAGAGAGAACAGATACGCAGTATTTT.

This clonotype is a singleton in its sample. The chain's CDR3 is CASSRTLRPNTEAFF. For the CDR3, the DNA is TGCGCCAGCAGCAGGACCTTACGCCCAAACACTGAAGCTTTCTTT. The genes are TRBV5-1 and TRBJ1-1; D not resolved. The V and J ends lost 4 bases and 2 bases respectively, with 15 bases between them. The CDR3 contains 15 residues. CDR1 is SGHRS and CDR2 is YFSETQ in the germline V gene. Looking up the rest from reference TRBV5-1 and TRBJ1-1 gives the full variable domain: KAGVTQTPRYLIKTRGQQVTLSCSPISGHRSVSWYQQTPGQGLQFLFEYFSETQRNKGNFPGRFSGRQFSNSRSEMNVSTLELGDSALYLCASSRTLRPNTEAFFGQGTRLTVV.

This clonotype showed up just a few times. This chain connects TRBV5-1 to TRBJ1-1; D remains unclear. From germline, CDR1 is SGHRS and CDR2 YFSETQ. The V gene lost 4 bases and the J gene lost 1 base, with 11 bases spanning the gap. The CDR3 has 14 amino acids. The CDR3 DNA sequence: TGCGCCAGCAGCACCCAAGCGGGGAACACTGAAGCTTTCTTT. Protein sequence: CASSTQAGNTEAFF.

The rearrangement links TRBV27 to TRBJ2-5, with 9 bases fitting TRBD1. V lost 5 bases, J lost 4 bases, and 5 bases stayed unmatched. Germline CDR1 reads MNHEY; CDR2 reads SMNVEV (reference sequence). This CDR3 contains 14 residues. The chain's CDR3 is CASSRQGQGETQYF. The DNA for the CDR3 is TGTGCCAGCAGTCGACAGGGACAGGGAGAGACCCAGTACTTC.

The chain combines TRBV20-1 with TRBJ1-2; tentatively, D is TRBD1 (5 bases). Germline loops: CDR1 DFQATT, CDR2 SNEGSKA (reference sequence). The CDR3 loop spans 15 amino acids. Trimming took off 6 bases at V and 2 bases at J, with 19 bases between the two ends. CDR3 DNA: TGCAGTGCCAAACGATGGGACGTCCTGAACTATGGCTACACCTTC. It specifies CSAKRWDVLNYGYTF.

V gene TRBV24-1 combines with J gene TRBJ2-3, with no clear D. CDR1 and CDR2 from the germline V gene are KGHDR and SFDVKD. The V end was cut by 3 bases, the J end by 0 bases, with 15 bases between. This CDR3 contains 17 residues. The CDR3 here is CATSDPSSPGSTDTQYF. The CDR3 bases are TGTGCCACCAGTGATCCCTCCTCTCCCGGGAGCACAGATACGCAGTATTTT.